The TCR beta chain described here comes from a study of T cell responses to AZD1222 COVID-19 vaccine. Study at large: It was second doses at about 4 or about 12 weeks that were pooled.

Repertoires were generated with immunoSEQ multiplex PCR, while TCRdb's copy carries only in-frame clones and drops some. Of around 140,000 clones in the sample, nearly 90% were seen once. Notes on this clone: Antigen specificity is unknown.

Germline CDR1 and CDR2: LGHNA and YSLEER. V shed 9 bases, J shed 5 bases, and the junction held 10 bases outside the gene matches. The CDR3 spans 13 residues. Points from the study as a whole: Regions left unmutated in variants are reportedly the target of nearly half of spike-specific TCRs. White British donors predominated, females outnumbered males, and clonal diversity was possibly underestimated. Just a handful of AZD1222 recipients tested seropositive at baseline.

The sequenced sample was peripheral blood, obtained on day 0 of AZD1222 vaccination. The TCR sequence derives from an adult in good health. The chain employs TRBV4-3 and TRBJ2-7; 7 bases are shared with TRBD1. The CDR3 DNA is TGCGCCAGGGAGACAGGGTCGAGGAACGAGCAGTACTTC. This encodes CARETGSRNEQYF.